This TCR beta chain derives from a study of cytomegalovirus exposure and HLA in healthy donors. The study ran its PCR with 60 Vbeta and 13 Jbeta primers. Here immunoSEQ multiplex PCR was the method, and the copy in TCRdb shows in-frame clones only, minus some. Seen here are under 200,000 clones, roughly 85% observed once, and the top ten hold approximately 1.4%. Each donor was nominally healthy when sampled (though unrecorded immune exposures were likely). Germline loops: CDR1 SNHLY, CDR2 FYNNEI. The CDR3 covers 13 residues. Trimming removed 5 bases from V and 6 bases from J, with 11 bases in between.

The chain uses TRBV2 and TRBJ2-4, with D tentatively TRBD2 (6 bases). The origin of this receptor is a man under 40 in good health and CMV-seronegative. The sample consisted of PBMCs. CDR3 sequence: CASSMGLANIQYF. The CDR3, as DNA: TGTGCCAGCAGTATGGGACTTGCAAACATTCAGTACTTC.